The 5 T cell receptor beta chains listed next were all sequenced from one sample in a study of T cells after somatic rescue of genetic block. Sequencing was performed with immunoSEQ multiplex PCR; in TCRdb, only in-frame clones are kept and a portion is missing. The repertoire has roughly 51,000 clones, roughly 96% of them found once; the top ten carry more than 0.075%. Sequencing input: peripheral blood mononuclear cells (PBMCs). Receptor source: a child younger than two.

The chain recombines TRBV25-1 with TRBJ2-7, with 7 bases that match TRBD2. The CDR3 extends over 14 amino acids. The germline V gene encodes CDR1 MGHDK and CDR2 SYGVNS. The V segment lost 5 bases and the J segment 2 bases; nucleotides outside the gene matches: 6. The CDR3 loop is CASSPRGLPYEQYF. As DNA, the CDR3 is TGTGCCAGCAGTCCCCGGGGACTACCCTACGAGCAGTACTTC.

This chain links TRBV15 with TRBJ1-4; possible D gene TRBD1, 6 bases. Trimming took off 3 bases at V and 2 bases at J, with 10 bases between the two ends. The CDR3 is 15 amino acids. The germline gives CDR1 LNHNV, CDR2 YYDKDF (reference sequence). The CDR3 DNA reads TGTGCCACCAGCAGCCTGACAGGCACTAATGAAAAACTGTTTTTT. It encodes CATSSLTGTNEKLFF. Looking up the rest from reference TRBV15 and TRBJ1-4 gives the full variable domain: DAMVIQNPRYQVTQFGKPVTLSCSQTLNHNVMYWYQQKSSQAPKLLFHYYDKDFNNEADTPDNFQSRRPNTSFCFLDIRSPGLGDTAMYLCATSSLTGTNEKLFFGSGTQLSVL.

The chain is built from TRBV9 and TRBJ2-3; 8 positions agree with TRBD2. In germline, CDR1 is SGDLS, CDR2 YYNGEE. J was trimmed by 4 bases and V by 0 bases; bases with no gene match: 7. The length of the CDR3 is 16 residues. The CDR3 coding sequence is TGTGCCAGCAGCGTAGAGGTGACTAGCGCTGCAGATACGCAGTATTTT. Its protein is CASSVEVTSAADTQYF.

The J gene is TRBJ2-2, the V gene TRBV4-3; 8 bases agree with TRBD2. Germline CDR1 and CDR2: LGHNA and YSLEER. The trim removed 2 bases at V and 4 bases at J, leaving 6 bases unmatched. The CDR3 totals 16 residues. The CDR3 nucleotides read TGCGCCAGCAGCCAAAATCCAGCGGGAGTCACCGGGGAGCTGTTTTTT. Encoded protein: CASSQNPAGVTGELFF.

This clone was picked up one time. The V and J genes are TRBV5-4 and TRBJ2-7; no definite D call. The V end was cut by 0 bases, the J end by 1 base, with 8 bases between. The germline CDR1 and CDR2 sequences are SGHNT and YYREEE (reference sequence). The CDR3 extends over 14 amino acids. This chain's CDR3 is CASSLEPRSYEQYF. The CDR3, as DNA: TGTGCCAGCAGCTTGGAACCCAGGTCCTACGAGCAGTACTTC.